The 8 T cell receptor beta chains below were found in one sample sequenced in a study of beta chain features in type 1 diabetes. Every bit of the isolated RNA underwent reverse transcription, so sequencing read expressed TCRB transcripts. Profiling relied on immunoSEQ multiplex PCR, and the TCRdb table lists in-frame clones only, not all of them. The table lists about 110,000 clones, 40% of them singletons. Sequencing was done on a sample of stem cell memory CD4+ T cells from blood. Every receptor here comes from a woman in her late teens or twenties in good health.

The chain combines TRBV7-2 with TRBJ2-7; 15 nucleotides align to TRBD2. The CDR3 has 19 amino acids. J was trimmed by 1 base and V by 5 bases; bases with no gene match: 12. CDR1 and CDR2 (germline): SGHTA, FQGNSA. CDR3 coding DNA: TGTGCCAGCAGCCTCAGACGACCGGGACTAGCGGGAGGTTCCTACGAGCAGTACTTC. The encoded protein is CASSLRRPGLAGGSYEQYF.

V and J are TRBV7-9 and TRBJ1-1; 8 bases agree with TRBD1. The CDR3 sequence is 18 residues long. V was clipped by 1 base and J by 3 bases; unmatched bases: 13. From germline, CDR1 is SEHNR and CDR2 FQNEAQ (reference sequence). CDR3 residues: CASSLGGRGLRLDTEAFF. In DNA, the CDR3 is TGTGCCAGCAGCTTAGGAGGCAGGGGGCTACGTCTTGACACTGAAGCTTTCTTT.

The chain uses TRBV28 and TRBJ1-2, with TRBD1 matching over 8 bases. Germline CDR1 reads MDHEN; CDR2 reads SYDVKM. V dropped 5 bases and J dropped 4; count of bases not matched to a gene: 9. This CDR3 region has 15 residues. Here the CDR3 DNA reads TGTGCCAGCAGTCCGAGGGGGCAGGGGGCCTATGGCTACACCTTC. Amino acid sequence: CASSPRGQGAYGYTF.

The chain recombines TRBV7-6 with TRBJ2-5; D is unresolved. V was trimmed by 5 bases and J by 2 bases, leaving 3 bases between them. The germline gives CDR1 SGHVS, CDR2 FNYEAQ. The CDR3 contains 11 residues. The chain's CDR3 is CASSVQETQYF. CDR3 nucleotide sequence: TGTGCCAGCAGCGTACAAGAGACCCAGTACTTC.

This clone was recorded a few times. The genes are TRBV19 and TRBJ1-5, with TRBD1 matching over 8 bases. The CDR3 spans 13 residues. Germline CDR1 and CDR2: LNHDA and SQIVND (reference sequence). V lost 11 bases, J lost 6 bases, and 9 bases stayed unmatched. In nucleotides, the CDR3 is TGTGCCGTGGCAGGGGGCAGGGGTCAGCCCCAGCATTTT. Translated: CAVAGGRGQPQHF.

V is TRBV2 and J is TRBJ1-1; D uncertain. Germline V lookup: CDR1 SNHLY, CDR2 FYNNEI. The germline V and J ends were trimmed by 6 bases and 12 bases, with 11 bases remaining between them. The CDR3 has 10 amino acids. CDR3 region: CASRELRTFF. The CDR3 DNA reads TGTGCCAGCAGGGAGTTAAGGACTTTCTTT.

There are a few counts of this clone. This chain uses TRBV20-1 with TRBJ1-1; D not resolved. V gave up 7 bases and J gave up 0 bases, with 6 bases separating them. CDR1 is DFQATT, CDR2 SNEGSKA, per germline (reference sequence). The CDR3 is 11 amino acids. The CDR3 here is CSGPMNTEAFF. The CDR3 DNA reads as TGCAGTGGGCCCATGAACACTGAAGCTTTCTTT.

V and J are TRBV11-2 and TRBJ2-3; D is perhaps TRBD2 (6 bases). Germline V gives CDR1 SGHAT, CDR2 FQNNGV. The V gene lost 5 bases and the J gene lost 6 bases, with 12 bases spanning the gap. This CDR3 has 13 residues. Here the CDR3 reads CASSLTSLDTQYF. The CDR3 DNA is TGTGCCAGCAGCCTGACTAGTCTCGATACGCAGTATTTT. Variable domain in full (rest from reference TRBV11-2 and TRBJ2-3): EAGVAQSPRYKIIEKRQSVAFWCNPISGHATLYWYQQILGQGPKLLIQFQNNGVVDDSQLPKDRFSAERLKGVDSTLKIQPAKLEDSAVYLCASSLTSLDTQYFGPGTRLTVL.